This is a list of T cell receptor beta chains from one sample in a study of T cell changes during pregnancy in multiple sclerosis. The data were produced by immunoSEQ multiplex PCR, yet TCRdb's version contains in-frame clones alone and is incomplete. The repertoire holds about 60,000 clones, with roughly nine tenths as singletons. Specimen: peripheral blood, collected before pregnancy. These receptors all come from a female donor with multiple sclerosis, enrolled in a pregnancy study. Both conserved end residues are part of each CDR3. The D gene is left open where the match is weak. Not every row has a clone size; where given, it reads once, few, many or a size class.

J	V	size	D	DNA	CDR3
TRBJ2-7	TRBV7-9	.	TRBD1	TGTGCCAGCAGGCGGGGACAGGGGGCCTACGAGCAGTACTTC	CASRRGQGAYEQYF
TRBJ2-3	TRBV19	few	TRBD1	TGTGCCAGTAGTGGCCAGGGGGAAACAGATACGCAGTATTTT	CASSGQGETDTQYF
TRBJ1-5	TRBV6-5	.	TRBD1	TGTGCCAGCAGTTCTACAGGGGCCCCGGAGGGTCAGCCCCAGCATTTT	CASSSTGAPEGQPQHF
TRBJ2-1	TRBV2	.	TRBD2	TGTGCCAGCAGTGAAGGGGGGGGAGGGAATGAGCAGTTCTTC	CASSEGGGGNEQFF
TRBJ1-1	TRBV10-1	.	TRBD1	TGCGCCAGCAGAACCTCAGGGGGTTCGGGAGCTTTCTTT	CASRTSGGSGAFF
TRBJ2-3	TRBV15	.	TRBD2	TGTGCCACCAGCCGGGGACTAGCGGCGGGCACAGATACGCAGTATTTT	CATSRGLAAGTDTQYF
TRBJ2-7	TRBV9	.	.	TGTGCCAGCAGCCCGAGACCTATCGGGCGGGGTACCTACGAGCAGTACTTC	CASSPRPIGRGTYEQYF
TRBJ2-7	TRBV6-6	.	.	TGTGCCAGCAGTTACTCAGACAGACCCTACGAGCAGTACTTC	CASSYSDRPYEQYF
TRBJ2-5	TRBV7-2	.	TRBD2	TGTGCCAGCACCCGACTAGCGGGTCAGGAGACCCAGTACTTC	CASTRLAGQETQYF
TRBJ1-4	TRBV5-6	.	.	TGTGCCAGCAGCCCGGGAACAGGGAAGGGTGAAAAACTGTTTTTT	CASSPGTGKGEKLFF
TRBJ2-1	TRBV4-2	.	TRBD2	TGTGCCAGCAGCCAAAGGGGACTAGCGGAGGACAATGAGCAGTTCTTC	CASSQRGLAEDNEQFF
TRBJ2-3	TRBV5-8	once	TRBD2	TGTGCCAGCAGCTTGCGAGCGGGGACCCTAACAGATACGCAGTATTTT	CASSLRAGTLTDTQYF
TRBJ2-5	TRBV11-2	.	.	TGTGCCAGCAGCTTAGATCTAGCTGGGTCCCAGTACTTC	CASSLDLAGSQYF
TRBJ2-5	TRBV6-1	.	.	TGTGCCAGCAGTGAAGAGGCAGGGTCCCAAGAGACCCAGTACTTC	CASSEEAGSQETQYF
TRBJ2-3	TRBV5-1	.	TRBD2	TGCGCCAGCAGCTTTGGGCTAGCGGGGACAGATACGCAGTATTTT	CASSFGLAGTDTQYF
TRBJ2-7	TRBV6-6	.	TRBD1	TGTGCCAGTCACGTCAGGGGGCAAAGGTACGAGCAGTACTTC	CASHVRGQRYEQYF
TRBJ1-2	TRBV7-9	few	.	TGTGCCAGCAGGACAGTCGGGGGGCTTGGCTACACCTTC	CASRTVGGLGYTF
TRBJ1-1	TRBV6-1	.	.	TGTGCCAGCAGTGAGGTTCCGGTGAACACTGAAGCTTTCTTT	CASSEVPVNTEAFF
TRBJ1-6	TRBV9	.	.	TGTGCCAGCAGCGAGGGGGAGATGCCCCTCCACTTT	CASSEGEMPLHF
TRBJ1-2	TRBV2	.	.	TGTGCCAGCAGTGATGGGGGAGGACGCGGCTACACCTTC	CASSDGGGRGYTF
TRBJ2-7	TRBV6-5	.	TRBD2	TGTGCCAGCGGACTAGCGGGGGGAATCTACGAGCAGTACTTC	CASGLAGGIYEQYF
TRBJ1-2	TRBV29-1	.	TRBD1	TGCAGCGTTGCACGGACAGGGGTAGGCTACACCTTC	CSVARTGVGYTF
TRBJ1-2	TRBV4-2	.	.	TGTGCCAGCAGCTCTCCGGGGTCAGGGGACTATGGCTACACCTTC	CASSSPGSGDYGYTF
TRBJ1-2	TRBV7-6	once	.	TGTGCCAGCATCCCGGTGTCCCGCTCCTATGGCTACACCTTC	CASIPVSRSYGYTF
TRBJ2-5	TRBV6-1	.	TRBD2	TGTGCCAGCAGTCTGTACGCGGGGGGGCACGAGACCCAGTACTTC	CASSLYAGGHETQYF
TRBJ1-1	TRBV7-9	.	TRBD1	TGTGCCAGCAGCTTAGAGGGACAGGGGGCAGGCGGGACTGAAGCTTTCTTT	CASSLEGQGAGGTEAFF
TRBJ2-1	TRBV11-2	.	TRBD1	TGTGCCAGCAGCTTAGGGACAGGGGGCTACAATGAGCAGTTCTTC	CASSLGTGGYNEQFF
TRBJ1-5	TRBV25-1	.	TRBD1	TGTGCCAGCAGTGCGTCCTTTGGGACAGGGGGAAATCAGCCCCAGCATTTT	CASSASFGTGGNQPQHF
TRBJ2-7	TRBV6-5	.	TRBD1	TGTGCCAGCAGTTACCTAGGACAGGGGGCGAACGAGCAGTACTTC	CASSYLGQGANEQYF
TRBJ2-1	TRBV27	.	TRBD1	TGTGCCAGCAGTCCCCTAGGGGGCCTGAATGAGCAGTTCTTC	CASSPLGGLNEQFF
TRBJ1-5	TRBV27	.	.	TGTGCCAGCAGTTTAATGGGGGGGGGATTCAGCAATCAGCCCCAGCATTTT	CASSLMGGGFSNQPQHF
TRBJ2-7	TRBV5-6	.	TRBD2	TGTGCCAGCAGCTCCGGAGGTGTCGGGGGACTATCCTACGAGCAGTACTTC	CASSSGGVGGLSYEQYF
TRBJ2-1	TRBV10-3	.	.	TGTGCCATCAGTGACACACTAGTAAATGAGCAGTTCTTC	CAISDTLVNEQFF
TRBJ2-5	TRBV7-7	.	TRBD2	TGTGCCAGCAGCTTGGGTAGAGCGGGGGGAGGAGAGACCCAGTACTTC	CASSLGRAGGGETQYF
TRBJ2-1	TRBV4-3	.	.	TGCGCCAGCAGCCAAGATCTGGCAGGGGTGCAGGATGAGCAGTTCTTC	CASSQDLAGVQDEQFF
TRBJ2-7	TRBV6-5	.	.	TGTGCCAGCAGTTACTCCAGGGGCCAGCAGTACTTC	CASSYSRGQQYF
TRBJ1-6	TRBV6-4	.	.	TGTGCCAGCAGCGTGGACGCGGGGGGTTCACCCCTCCACTTT	CASSVDAGGSPLHF
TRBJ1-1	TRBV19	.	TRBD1	TGTGCCAGTAGTCCGATCGACAGGGACGAGACTGAAGCTTTCTTT	CASSPIDRDETEAFF
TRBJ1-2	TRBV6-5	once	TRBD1	TGTGCCAGCAGGAGACAGGGACGTCCTTATGGCTACACCTTC	CASRRQGRPYGYTF
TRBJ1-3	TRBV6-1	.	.	TGTGCCAGCAGTGACTGGGGGCTGAGCTCTGGAAACACCATATATTTT	CASSDWGLSSGNTIYF
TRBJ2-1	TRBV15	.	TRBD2	TGTGCCACCAGCAGAGGCGGGGGGGCTTACAATGAGCAGTTCTTC	CATSRGGGAYNEQFF
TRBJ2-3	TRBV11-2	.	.	TGTGCCAGCAGCTTAGAAGGGGGTGGTTACAGAGATACGCAGTATTTT	CASSLEGGGYRDTQYF
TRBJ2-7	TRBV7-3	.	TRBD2	TGTGCCAGCAGCTTAACTAGGGAGGGGCCCTACGAGCAGTACTTC	CASSLTREGPYEQYF
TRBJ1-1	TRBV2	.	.	TGTGCCAGCAGTGAGCCCGGGGGGAGTGCAAATGAAGCTTTCTTT	CASSEPGGSANEAFF